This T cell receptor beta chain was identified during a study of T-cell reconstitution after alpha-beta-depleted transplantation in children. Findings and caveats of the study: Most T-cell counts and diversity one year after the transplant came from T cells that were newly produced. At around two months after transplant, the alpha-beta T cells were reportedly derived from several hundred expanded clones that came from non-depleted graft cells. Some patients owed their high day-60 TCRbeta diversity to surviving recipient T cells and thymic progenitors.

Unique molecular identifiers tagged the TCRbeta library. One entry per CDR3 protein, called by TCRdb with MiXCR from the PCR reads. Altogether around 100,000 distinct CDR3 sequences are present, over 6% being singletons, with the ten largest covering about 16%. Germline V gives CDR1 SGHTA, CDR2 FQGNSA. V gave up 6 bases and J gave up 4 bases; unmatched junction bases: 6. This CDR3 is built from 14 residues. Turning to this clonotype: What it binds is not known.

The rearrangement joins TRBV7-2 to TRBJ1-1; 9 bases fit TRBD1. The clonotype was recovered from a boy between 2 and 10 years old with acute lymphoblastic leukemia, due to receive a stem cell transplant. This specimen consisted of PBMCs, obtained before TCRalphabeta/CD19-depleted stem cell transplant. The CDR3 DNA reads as TGTGCCAGCAGTCACAGGGGGCGCGGCACTGAAGCTTTCTTT. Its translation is CASSHRGRGTEAFF.